Each of the 20 T cell receptor beta chains below was sequenced from the same sample in a study of T cells after yellow fever vaccination. Using its own MiXCR run on the 5' RACE reads, TCRdb lists one record per CDR3 protein. This sample has 200,000 to 300,000 distinct CDR3 sequences; about 3.7% occur once, and the top ten carry around 19%. The sample consisted of PBMCs, taken 15 days after the yellow fever booster vaccination. These receptors all come from a man aged 18 to 35 who received the YFV17D yellow fever vaccine.

This clonotype has ten or more counts. V usage is TRBV15 and J usage is TRBJ2-2; D call uncertain. V was clipped by 7 bases and J by 3 bases, with 15 bases between them. This CDR3 region has 15 residues. Germline loops: CDR1 LNHNV, CDR2 YYDKDF (reference sequence). The CDR3 region is CATTPGGSDTGELFF. CDR3 DNA sequence: TGTGCCACCACGCCAGGTGGCTCCGACACCGGGGAGCTGTTTTTT.

This clonotype was counted between two and nine times. The chain recombines TRBV12-3 or TRBV12-4 with TRBJ1-5, with D maybe TRBD1 (5 bases). The CDR3 spans 15 residues. Trimming removed 3 bases at V and 1 base at J, with 10 bases between. This CDR3 reads CASSFQGTSNQPQHF. CDR3 sequence (DNA): TGTGCCAGCAGTTTTCAGGGTACGAGCAATCAGCCCCAGCATTTT.

The chain employs TRBV3-1 and TRBJ1-1; D remains ambiguous. The CDR3 has 12 residues. The germline gives CDR1 LGHDT, CDR2 YNNKEL (reference sequence). Trimming left V 6 bases short and J 0 bases short, with 5 bases between. The chain's CDR3 is CASRGVNTEAFF. CDR3 coding DNA: TGTGCCAGCAGGGGAGTGAACACTGAAGCTTTCTTT.

Many counts were recorded for this clonotype. For the CDR3, the DNA is TGTGCCAGCAGCTTAGATCCGGGCAGGTACGAGCAGTACTTC. Its translation is CASSLDPGRYEQYF. The chain couples TRBV7-2 to TRBJ2-7; no definite D call. With 1 base removed from V and 4 bases from J, the gap between germline ends came to 11 bases. There are 14 residues in the CDR3. The germline V gene encodes CDR1 SGHTA and CDR2 FQGNSA.

This clonotype turned up a few times. J is TRBJ2-2 and V is TRBV12-3 or TRBV12-4; TRBD2 matches 10 bases. Losses at the gene ends were 11 bases for V and 3 bases for J; bases not matched to a gene: 9. The length of the CDR3 is 15 residues. For the CDR3, the DNA is TGTGCCGCCCGAGAGCGGGGGGGCGACACCGGGGAGCTGTTTTTT. Its protein product is CAARERGGDTGELFF.

This clonotype has at least ten counts. The V gene is TRBV7-3, the J gene TRBJ1-2; 8 nucleotides match TRBD1. The V segment lost 5 bases and the J segment 6 bases; nucleotides outside the gene matches: 2. CDR1 and CDR2 from the germline V gene are SGHTA and FQGTGA. This CDR3 has 12 amino acids. The DNA for the CDR3 is TGTGCCAGCAGCGCGACAGGGGATGGCTACACCTTC. Protein: CASSATGDGYTF.

In this sample, this clonotype turned up many times. This chain uses TRBV28 with TRBJ2-2, with 7 bases that match TRBD1. Germline trimming cut 4 bases from V and 5 bases from J; bases unmatched to any gene: 7. The germline V gene encodes CDR1 MDHEN and CDR2 SYDVKM. This CDR3 contains 15 residues. The CDR3, as DNA: TGTGCCAGCAGTTCACCAGGGGGATGGACCGGGGAGCTGTTTTTT. This sequence encodes CASSSPGGWTGELFF.

This clonotype showed up many times. The rearrangement links TRBV7-9 to TRBJ1-4; D gene uncertain. The CDR3 is 13 residues long. Germline V CDR1 and CDR2: SEHNR, FQNEAQ (reference sequence). Deletions cut 3 bases from V and 5 bases from J, with 7 bases between. CDR3 amino acids: CASSFSVNEKLFF. CDR3 DNA sequence: TGTGCCAGCAGCTTCTCGGTGAATGAAAAACTGTTTTTT.

This clonotype was recorded many times. The CDR3 sequence is CASSLGRTLSGNTIYF. The CDR3 bases are TGTGCCAGCAGCTTGGGGAGGACCCTCTCTGGAAACACCATATATTTT. V is TRBV5-5 and J is TRBJ1-3; D is uncertain. CDR1 and CDR2 (germline): SGHKS, YYEKEE (reference sequence). Trimming took 0 bases from V and 0 from J, leaving 10 bases between them. The CDR3 has 16 amino acids.

This clonotype was counted between two and nine times. The J gene is TRBJ1-1, the V gene TRBV19; D call uncertain. The CDR3 covers 11 residues. Germline V CDR1 and CDR2: LNHDA, SQIVND (reference sequence). The V end lost 9 bases, the J end lost 3 bases, and 8 bases lay between the germline ends. The CDR3 region is CARGSHTEAFF. Written as DNA, the CDR3 is TGTGCCAGGGGCTCCCACACTGAAGCTTTCTTT.

This clonotype was picked up many times. The rearrangement joins TRBV5-1 to TRBJ2-7; weak D call: TRBD1 (6 bases). The CDR3 extends over 14 amino acids. CDR1 and CDR2 (germline): SGHRS, YFSETQ. The V gene lost 1 base and the J gene lost 5 bases, with 13 bases spanning the gap. The CDR3 DNA is TGCGCCAGCAGCTTGCAGGGGTCTATGAACGAGCAGTACTTC. Its translation: CASSLQGSMNEQYF.

This clonotype has at least ten counts. The J gene is TRBJ2-1, the V gene TRBV5-1; TRBD2 matches 14 bases. Trimming at V came to 5 bases and at J to 7 bases, leaving 2 bases not matched to a gene. CDR1 and CDR2 from the germline V gene are SGHRS and YFSETQ. The length of the CDR3 is 14 residues. This CDR3 reads CASRGLAGENEQFF. The CDR3 DNA sequence: TGCGCCAGCAGGGGACTAGCGGGGGAAAATGAGCAGTTCTTC.

This clonotype was observed a few times. The chain couples TRBV4-3 to TRBJ2-2, with TRBD2 matching over 9 bases. This CDR3 has 17 residues. Germline values: CDR1 LGHNA, CDR2 YSLEER. V lost 0 bases to trimming and J lost 4 bases; unmatched junction nucleotides: 6. DNA of the CDR3: TGCGCCAGCAGCCAAGATATAGCGGGGGCACCCACCGGGGAGCTGTTTTTT. Its translation: CASSQDIAGAPTGELFF.

This clonotype was seen repeatedly, ten times or more. This chain uses TRBV6-2 or TRBV6-3 with TRBJ2-1; 12 bases fit TRBD2. The CDR3 has 17 residues. V lost 4 bases, J lost 5 bases, and 9 bases stayed unmatched. CDR1 MNHEY and CDR2 SVGEGT come from the germline V gene. The CDR3 loop reads CASSSRLAGAQHNEQFF. DNA for the CDR3: TGTGCCAGCAGTTCTCGACTAGCGGGGGCCCAACACAATGAGCAGTTCTTC.

This clonotype occurred many times. The chain joins TRBV28 to TRBJ2-6; D unclear. This CDR3 has 15 amino acids. Germline values: CDR1 MDHEN, CDR2 SYDVKM. With 4 bases removed from V and 2 bases from J, the gap between germline ends came to 9 bases. As DNA, the CDR3 is TGTGCCAGCAGTTCACACGATACTGGGGCCAACGTCCTGACTTTC. This codes for CASSSHDTGANVLTF.

This clonotype showed up many times. This rearrangement joins TRBV5-1 to TRBJ2-1, with D uncertain. With 3 bases removed from V and 0 bases from J, the gap between germline ends came to 10 bases. The germline V gene encodes CDR1 SGHRS and CDR2 YFSETQ. The length of the CDR3 is 15 residues. CDR3 sequence (DNA): TGCGCCAGCAGCTCTCTATTAGCCTCCTACAATGAGCAGTTCTTC. Amino acid sequence: CASSSLLASYNEQFF.

To note about this clonotype: A read error may produce the germline difference seen at one junction end. The chain couples TRBV5-1 to TRBJ1-2; 7 nucleotides match TRBD1. The V gene's germline CDR1 is SGHRS and CDR2 YFSETQ. There are 12 residues in the CDR3. CDR3 coding DNA: TGCGCCAGCAGCGGGACAGCTTATGGCTTCACCTTC. Translating gives CASSGTAYGFTF.

This clonotype was seen at least ten times. The chain couples TRBV20-1 to TRBJ1-5, with unresolved D. Germline lookup yields CDR1 DFQATT and CDR2 SNEGSKA (reference sequence). This CDR3 region has 13 residues. V gave up 3 bases and J gave up 9 bases, with 15 bases separating them. The DNA for the CDR3 is TGCAGTGCTAGCTCAGAGACTGCGGGGCCCCAGCATTTT. Translation: CSASSETAGPQHF.

This clonotype was counted ten times or more. The rearrangement joins TRBV6-9 to TRBJ2-5, with 7 bases that match TRBD1. The CDR3 contains 15 residues. Losses at the gene ends were 2 bases for V and 2 bases for J; bases not matched to a gene: 5. The germline V gene encodes CDR1 MNHGY and CDR2 SVAAGI. CDR3 in DNA: TGTGCCAGCAGTTATAGGCCGGACAGGCAAGAGACCCAGTACTTC. Protein: CASSYRPDRQETQYF.

On this clonotype itself: A clone one base away is much larger, so this may be a read error. The chain carries TRBV20-1 and TRBJ1-5; D is ambiguous. The CDR3 totals 16 residues. CDR1 is DFQATT and CDR2 is SNEGSKA in the germline V gene (reference sequence). The CDR3 sequence: CSAGDWANGGNQPQHF. The CDR3, as DNA: TGCAGTGCTGGAGATTGGGCTAACGGGGGCAATCAGCCCCAGCATTTT.